A selection of T cell receptor beta chains follows, all from one sample in a study of cytomegalovirus exposure and HLA in healthy donors. The table came from immunoSEQ multiplex PCR; TCRdb's copy has only in-frame clones and leaves some out. The data include about 67,000 clones; the top ten clones carry 15%. The sequenced sample was PBMCs. The receptor set was obtained from a boy younger than 18 in good health and CMV-seronegative. The CDR3 runs from the conserved cysteine through the conserved F or W. Fields, in order: V gene, D gene, clone size, J gene, CDR3 DNA, CDR3 protein. A D gene is named only where the DNA matches it firmly. Rows give clone size only sometimes, using once, few, many, or a class for an expanded clone.

V: TRBV6-5
D: NA
size: NA
J: TRBJ2-2
DNA: TGTGCCAGCATGAGGGGGTGGAACACCGGGGAGCTGTTTTTT
CDR3: CASMRGWNTGELFF

V: TRBV7-9
D: TRBD1
size: NA
J: TRBJ1-2
DNA: TGTGCCAGCGAGACAGGGAGCTATGGCTACACCTTC
CDR3: CASETGSYGYTF

V: TRBV19
D: TRBD1
size: NA
J: TRBJ1-5
DNA: TGTGCCAGTAGTATTATAACAGGGGGACAGCCCCAGCATTTT
CDR3: CASSIITGGQPQHF

V: TRBV14
D: NA
size: NA
J: TRBJ1-1
DNA: TGTGCCAGCAGCGTACAGGTGAACACTGAAGCTTTCTTT
CDR3: CASSVQVNTEAFF

V: TRBV7-2
D: TRBD2
size: NA
J: TRBJ2-3
DNA: TGTGCCAGCAGCCCCCGGACTAGCGGGACTAGCACAGATACGCAGTATTTT
CDR3: CASSPRTSGTSTDTQYF

V: TRBV6-1
D: TRBD1
size: NA
J: TRBJ1-2
DNA: TGTGCCAGCAGTGTTGGACAGGACTATGGCTACACCTTC
CDR3: CASSVGQDYGYTF

V: TRBV7-2
D: TRBD1
size: NA
J: TRBJ1-2
DNA: TGTGCCAGCAGCTTAGGGGGGACAGGGGGCGGATCTATCAATGGCTACACCTTC
CDR3: CASSLGGTGGGSINGYTF

V: TRBV15
D: TRBD2
size: NA
J: TRBJ2-7
DNA: TGTGCCACCAGCACCACTAGCGGGAGTTCCTACGAGCAGTACTTC
CDR3: CATSTTSGSSYEQYF

V: TRBV18
D: NA
size: NA
J: TRBJ2-5
DNA: TGTGCCAGCTCACCCGGGGGCCAAGAGACCCAGTACTTC
CDR3: CASSPGGQETQYF

V: TRBV5-1
D: TRBD2
size: NA
J: TRBJ2-7
DNA: TGCGCCAGCAGCTTAGCGGGGACCACCTACGAGCAGTACTTC
CDR3: CASSLAGTTYEQYF

V: TRBV7-9
D: NA
size: NA
J: TRBJ1-5
DNA: TGTGCCAGCAGCGACAGAAATCAGCCCCAGCATTTT
CDR3: CASSDRNQPQHF

V: TRBV5-4
D: TRBD1
size: NA
J: TRBJ2-7
DNA: TGTGCCAGCAGCTTGGTCGGACAGGGGATGTACGAGCAGTACTTC
CDR3: CASSLVGQGMYEQYF

V: TRBV18
D: NA
size: NA
J: TRBJ1-5
DNA: TGTGCCAGCTCACCCGGGACGGGGGGGGCGGGTCAGCCCCAGCATTTT
CDR3: CASSPGTGGAGQPQHF

V: TRBV2
D: TRBD1
size: NA
J: TRBJ2-1
DNA: TGTGCCAGCAGTCTAGTGACAGGGGGGGATCCGTTCTTC
CDR3: CASSLVTGGDPFF

V: TRBV14
D: NA
size: NA
J: TRBJ2-3
DNA: TGTGCCAGCAGCCATACTATAGCGGACACAGATACGCAGTATTTT
CDR3: CASSHTIADTDTQYF

V: TRBV6-1
D: NA
size: NA
J: TRBJ2-1
DNA: TGTGCCAGCAGCAAGGGGGCGGGGACGAATGAGCAGTTCTTC
CDR3: CASSKGAGTNEQFF

V: TRBV4-3
D: NA
size: NA
J: TRBJ1-2
DNA: TGCGCCAGCAGCCAAGCTTTAGGCAGGAACTATGGCTACACCTTC
CDR3: CASSQALGRNYGYTF

V: TRBV18
D: TRBD1
size: NA
J: TRBJ2-6
DNA: TGTGCCAGCTCGTCCATGAGACAGGGGGCCTCTGGGGCCAACGTCCTGACTTTC
CDR3: CASSSMRQGASGANVLTF

V: TRBV10-3
D: TRBD2
size: NA
J: TRBJ2-3
DNA: TGTGCCATCAGTCCGCGGGAGGGGAGAGGGGACACAGATACGCAGTATTTT
CDR3: CAISPREGRGDTDTQYF

V: TRBV27
D: TRBD1
size: NA
J: TRBJ1-2
DNA: TGTGCCAGCAGTCGGACAGGTGCCTATGGCTACACCTTC
CDR3: CASSRTGAYGYTF

V: TRBV7-8
D: NA
size: medium-sized
J: TRBJ2-7
DNA: TGTGCCAGCAGCTCGCCGATTATGGGAGCCCATAACGAGCAGTACTTC
CDR3: CASSSPIMGAHNEQYF

V: TRBV9
D: TRBD1
size: NA
J: TRBJ2-5
DNA: TGTGCCAGCAGTGAACAGGGGTATGAAGAGACCCAGTACTTC
CDR3: CASSEQGYEETQYF

V: TRBV19
D: NA
size: NA
J: TRBJ2-1
DNA: TGTGCCAGTAGCACGAGACAGATAGACTACAATGAGCAGTTCTTC
CDR3: CASSTRQIDYNEQFF

V: TRBV5-5
D: TRBD2
size: NA
J: TRBJ2-5
DNA: TGTGCCAGCAGCCCTGGACTAGGGATAGGGGCCCAGTACTTC
CDR3: CASSPGLGIGAQYF

V: TRBV4-1
D: NA
size: NA
J: TRBJ1-2
DNA: TGCGCCAGCAGCCAGGAGTGGGGGGACGGCTACACCTTC
CDR3: CASSQEWGDGYTF

V: TRBV5-1
D: NA
size: NA
J: TRBJ2-7
DNA: TGCGCCAGCAGCTTGGGACAGTACGAGCAGTACTTC
CDR3: CASSLGQYEQYF

V: TRBV25-1
D: NA
size: NA
J: TRBJ1-1
DNA: TGTGCCAGCAGTGAATATTTTCCCCTTGAGGGTTTGAACACTGAAGCTTTCTTT
CDR3: CASSEYFPLEGLNTEAFF

V: TRBV7-7
D: TRBD1
size: NA
J: TRBJ2-7
DNA: TGTGCCAGCAGCCTCAGGACAGGGGGCGGCGAGCAGTACTTC
CDR3: CASSLRTGGGEQYF

V: TRBV30
D: NA
size: NA
J: TRBJ2-2
DNA: TGTGCCTGGAGTCCGGGGGCCGGGGAGCTGTTTTTT
CDR3: CAWSPGAGELFF

V: TRBV18
D: TRBD2
size: NA
J: TRBJ2-7
DNA: TGTGCCAGCTCTACTAGCGGGAGCTTTTACGAGCAGTACTTC
CDR3: CASSTSGSFYEQYF

V: TRBV19
D: TRBD2
size: NA
J: TRBJ2-7
DNA: TGTGCCAGTAGCTATCAGATCAGCGGGGCCGTTTACGAGCAGTACTTC
CDR3: CASSYQISGAVYEQYF

V: TRBV29-1
D: TRBD1
size: NA
J: TRBJ2-3
DNA: TGCAGCGCAGGACAGGGGGCAGGCACAGATACGCAGTATTTT
CDR3: CSAGQGAGTDTQYF

V: TRBV6-5
D: NA
size: NA
J: TRBJ1-2
DNA: TGTGCCAGCAGTTACTCGATACAGGGTTCCTATGGCTACACCTTC
CDR3: CASSYSIQGSYGYTF

V: TRBV7-2
D: NA
size: NA
J: TRBJ2-1
DNA: TGTGCCAGCAGCTTAGACAACAATGAGCAGTTCTTC
CDR3: CASSLDNNEQFF

V: TRBV6-6
D: NA
size: NA
J: TRBJ2-5
DNA: TGTGCCAGCAGTTACGAGTACCAAGAGACCCAGTACTTC
CDR3: CASSYEYQETQYF

V: TRBV5-1
D: NA
size: NA
J: TRBJ1-4
DNA: TGCGCCAGCAGCGACGCCATGTCGGGACAAGTAAAACTGTTTTTT
CDR3: CASSDAMSGQVKLFF

V: TRBV19
D: NA
size: NA
J: TRBJ1-5
DNA: TGTGCCAGTAGTATTGCCTCCTCAGGGTATGGGCCACAGCCCCAGCATTTT
CDR3: CASSIASSGYGPQPQHF

V: TRBV7-2
D: TRBD2
size: NA
J: TRBJ2-3
DNA: TGTGCCAGCAGCTCTTCTAGCGGGAGGATCACAGATACGCAGTATTTT
CDR3: CASSSSSGRITDTQYF

V: TRBV5-1
D: NA
size: NA
J: TRBJ2-3
DNA: TGCGCCAGCAGTATCTTTTTTCCCACAGATACGCAGTATTTT
CDR3: CASSIFFPTDTQYF

V: TRBV28
D: TRBD1
size: NA
J: TRBJ1-1
DNA: TGTGCCAGCAGTGACCCGGGATCCGGGACAGGGAACACTGAAGCTTTCTTT
CDR3: CASSDPGSGTGNTEAFF

V: TRBV5-1
D: NA
size: NA
J: TRBJ2-3
DNA: TGCGCCAGCAGGTTGACTAGAGTTTTCACAGATACGCAGTATTTT
CDR3: CASRLTRVFTDTQYF

V: TRBV5-1
D: TRBD1
size: NA
J: TRBJ1-1
DNA: TGCGCCAGCAGCCAATACCCGGGACAGGGGGCCGGGAACACTGAAGCTTTCTTT
CDR3: CASSQYPGQGAGNTEAFF

V: TRBV4-1
D: NA
size: NA
J: TRBJ1-6
DNA: TGCGCCAGCAGCCAAGAGGGGAGACCACCCCTCCACTTT
CDR3: CASSQEGRPPLHF

V: TRBV7-2
D: TRBD2
size: NA
J: TRBJ2-7
DNA: TGTGCCAGCACCAAAACGGGACTAGCGAGCTACGAGCAGTACTTC
CDR3: CASTKTGLASYEQYF

V: TRBV11-2
D: NA
size: NA
J: TRBJ2-5
DNA: TGTGCCAGCAGCTTAAATAGGGGCCAAGAGACCCAGTACTTC
CDR3: CASSLNRGQETQYF

V: TRBV5-4
D: NA
size: NA
J: TRBJ1-1
DNA: TGTGCCAGCAGCTTCCAGGGGAGGGCGGACACTGAAGCTTTCTTT
CDR3: CASSFQGRADTEAFF

V: TRBV2
D: TRBD1
size: NA
J: TRBJ1-2
DNA: TGTGCCAGCAGTACAGGGGTCCTTAACTATGGCTACACCTTC
CDR3: CASSTGVLNYGYTF

V: TRBV5-4
D: TRBD1
size: NA
J: TRBJ1-2
DNA: TGTGCCAGCATCATTTCGGGACAGGGATTAGGTGGCTACACCTTC
CDR3: CASIISGQGLGGYTF